These 9 T cell receptor beta chains were sequenced from one sample in a study of CD8 T cells in ankylosing spondylitis. The antigens for these receptors are not known. TCRdb re-called the 5' RACE reads through MiXCR, storing one row per CDR3 protein. The table lists 750,000 to 850,000 distinct CDR3 sequences, approximately 12% of them singletons, with approximately 0.46% in the top ten. Study-wide results and limits: Ankylosing spondylitis blood appeared to carry a characteristic TCR beta motif of roughly eight highly homologous variants.

The source material was blood, either unsorted or a sorted T cell fraction (not recorded which). The receptors here all came from a male donor with ankylosing spondylitis.

V gene TRBV3-1 combines with J gene TRBJ2-1, with a possible D match to TRBD1 (5 bases). Trimming pared 6 bases from V and 2 bases from J, leaving 14 bases between. Germline V gene lookup returns CDR1 LGHDT and CDR2 YNNKEL (reference sequence). The CDR3 is 15 amino acids. In nucleotides, the CDR3 is TGTGCCAGCAGTCAAATGCCAGGGACCTACAATGAGCAGTTCTTC. Amino acid sequence: CASSQMPGTYNEQFF.

The chain carries TRBV6-1 and TRBJ2-1; 9 bases match TRBD2. The CDR3 spans 15 residues. V was clipped by 5 bases and J by 9 bases; unmatched bases: 11. Germline CDR1 reads MNHNS; CDR2 reads SASEGT. The CDR3 DNA reads as TGTGCCAGCAGTCAGGGAGGTAGCGGGAGTTTTGAGCAGTTCTTC. Its protein product is CASSQGGSGSFEQFF.

The V call is TRBV20-1, the J call TRBJ1-4; 9 bases map to TRBD1. This CDR3 has 12 residues. Germline V gene lookup returns CDR1 DFQATT and CDR2 SNEGSKA (reference sequence). V lost 6 bases and J lost 10; bases outside the gene matches: 6. The CDR3 region is CSARLGQGKLFF. The CDR3 DNA reads TGCAGTGCCCGCCTGGGACAGGGAAAACTGTTTTTT.

This clonotype showed up just a few times. The J gene is TRBJ1-2, the V gene TRBV7-2; the D is unclear. V dropped 6 bases and J dropped 4 bases, with 15 bases sitting between them. The CDR3 runs to 14 residues. Germline assignment: CDR1 SGHTA and CDR2 FQGNSA. CDR3 loop: CASRPVGQLYGYTF. CDR3 bases: TGTGCCAGCAGACCGGTCGGGCAGCTCTATGGCTACACCTTC.

This clonotype was detected ten times or more. Germline and junction disagree at one end, which may indicate a read error. DNA for the CDR3: TGCGCCAGCAGCTTCTCCTCCGAGCAGTACTTC. Translating it yields CASSFSSEQYF. V and J are TRBV5-1 and TRBJ2-7, with unresolved D. The CDR3 is 11 residues long. Germline-derived CDR1 and CDR2 are SGHRS and YFSETQ. The full variable domain, in which reference TRBV5-1 and TRBJ2-7 provide the parts outside the CDR3, is KAGVTQTPRYLIKTRGQQVTLSCSPISGHRSVSWYQQTPGQGLQFLFEYFSETQRNKGNFPGRFSGRQFSNSRSEMNVSTLELGDSALYLCASSFSSEQYFGPGTRLTVT.

The rearrangement links TRBV20-1 to TRBJ1-5; D is undetermined. Trimming removed 4 bases at V and 5 bases at J, with 18 bases between. Per germline, CDR1 DFQATT and CDR2 SNEGSKA (reference sequence). CDR3 length: 15 residues. The CDR3 DNA sequence: TGCAGTGCTACCGGCGGACCCTCACCAGATCAGCCCCAGCATTTT. It encodes CSATGGPSPDQPQHF.

This clonotype was detected only a few times. CDR3 nucleotides: TGCGCCAGCAGCTTGGGGGGGACCCTGACCCAGTACTTC. It is translated as CASSLGGTLTQYF. The genes are TRBV5-1 and TRBJ2-5; D tentatively fits TRBD1 or TRBD2 (5 bases each). Germline values: CDR1 SGHRS, CDR2 YFSETQ. The CDR3 contains 13 residues. Trimming cost V 0 bases and J 7 bases, with 10 bases left between them.

This clonotype was detected many times. The chain employs TRBV5-1 and TRBJ2-1; 13 bases line up with TRBD2. Trimming removed 4 bases from V and 0 bases from J; junction bases left unmatched: 4. Germline CDR1 reads SGHRS; CDR2 reads YFSETQ. This CDR3 comprises 17 residues. The CDR3 loop is CASSRTSGSLSYNEQFF. CDR3 DNA sequence: TGCGCCAGCAGCAGGACTAGCGGGAGTCTCTCCTACAATGAGCAGTTCTTC.

The chain combines TRBV7-8 with TRBJ2-1; 11 nucleotides align to TRBD2. Germline V CDR1 and CDR2: SGHVS, FQNEAQ. V lost 2 bases and J lost 9; bases outside the gene matches: 12. The CDR3 is made up of 17 amino acids. For the CDR3, the DNA is TGTGCCAGCAGCTTACAACAACCGGGACTAGCGGCCTCTGAGCAGTTCTTC. Its translation: CASSLQQPGLAASEQFF.